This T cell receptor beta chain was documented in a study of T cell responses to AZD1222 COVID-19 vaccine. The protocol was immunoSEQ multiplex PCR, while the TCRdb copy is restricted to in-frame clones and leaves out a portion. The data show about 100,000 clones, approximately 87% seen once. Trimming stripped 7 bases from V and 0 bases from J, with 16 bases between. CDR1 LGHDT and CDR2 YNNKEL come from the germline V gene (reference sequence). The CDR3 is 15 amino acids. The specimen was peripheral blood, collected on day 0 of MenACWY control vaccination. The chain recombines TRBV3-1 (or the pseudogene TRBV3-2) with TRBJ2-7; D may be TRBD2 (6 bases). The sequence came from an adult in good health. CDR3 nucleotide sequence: TGTGCCAGCACCCCCCAACTAGCATCCTCCTACGAGCAGTACTTC. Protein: CASTPQLASSYEQYF.